This T cell receptor beta chain originates from a study of T cells in Graves' hyperthyroidism and ophthalmopathy. Findings and limits, study-wide: Ophthalmopathy prediction by the model preceded onset by a median about 6 months. Most expanded thyroid clonotypes above 0.001 also appeared in blood.

In its sample, this clonotype was seen many times. The antigen remains unidentified. Amplified regions were TCR beta CDR3 sequences from RNA transcripts. The primer set for the first-round RT-PCR of the TCR CDR3 was HTBI. TCRdb reprocessed the multiplex PCR reads with MiXCR, giving one entry per CDR3 protein. The sample has some 600,000 distinct CDR3 sequences; roughly 14% are singletons. A sample of blood taken at first hyperthyroidism diagnosis preceded any ophthalmopathy symptoms. Trimming cost V 5 bases and J 2 bases, with 14 bases left between them. This CDR3 has 15 residues. From germline, CDR1 is MNHEY and CDR2 SMNVEV (reference sequence).

This sequence was found in a woman aged 25-40 years with Graves' hyperthyroidism that later progressed to Graves' ophthalmopathy. The sample comprised blood. This chain links TRBV27 with TRBJ2-3; D may be TRBD2 (5 bases). CDR3 sequence (DNA): TGTGCCAGCAGTCAGCTTGGAGGAACCACAGATACGCAGTATTTT. Protein product: CASSQLGGTTDTQYF.